This T cell receptor (beta chain) comes out of a study of shared clonotypes between healthy human individuals. Study results and limitations: Relative to clonotypes present in all four donors, those not shared had lower generation probabilities. Rarefaction gave evidence that sorted-subset sequencing remained incomplete despite large depth. Estimated richness was generally greater in naive than memory subsets. The low donor count limited represented genetic and exposure-history diversity.

Using immunoSEQ multiplex PCR, the repertoire was profiled, and TCRdb retains in-frame clones only, with some absent. The sample lists about 2 million clones; around 96% were seen once. To note about this clone: Its antigen is currently unknown. This specimen includes other DNA sequences encoding the same CDR3.

Naive-designated CD8 cells lacked CD45RO, were positively enriched for CCR7, and omitted terminally differentiated effector memory CD45RA+ cells. The clonotype was recovered from a young man in good health. The sample taken for sequencing was naive CD8+ T cells sorted from blood.

The CDR3 loop is CAWSAGTTSTDTQYF. The CDR3, as DNA: TGTGCCTGGAGTGCCGGGACAACGAGCACAGATACGCAGTATTTT. The chain has TRBV30 and TRBJ2-3; D possibly corresponds to TRBD1 (6 bases). The length of the CDR3 is 15 residues. CDR1 and CDR2 (germline): GTSNPN, SVGIG (reference sequence). V was trimmed by 1 base and J by 0 bases, leaving 11 bases between them.